These 23 T cell receptor beta chains were all obtained from the same sample, sequenced in a study of blood T cell repertoires in COVID-19. Using immunoSEQ multiplex PCR, the repertoire was profiled, and TCRdb retains in-frame clones only, with some absent. The repertoire holds 120,000 or so clones, with approximately 80% as singletons. What was sequenced was peripheral blood. Receptor source: a woman between 50 and 59 years old with acute or convalescent COVID-19.

The rearrangement uses TRBV19 and TRBJ1-2, with D perhaps TRBD1 (6 bases). The V gene's germline CDR1 is LNHDA and CDR2 SQIVND (reference sequence). V lost 6 bases to trimming and J lost 3 bases, with 17 bases between them. CDR3 length: 15 amino acids. The CDR3 sequence is CASRSGIGQYYGYTF. Here the CDR3 DNA reads TGTGCCAGTAGATCCGGAATCGGACAGTACTATGGCTACACCTTC.

The chain uses TRBV7-9 and TRBJ1-5; 11 bases map to TRBD1. This CDR3 is built from 16 residues. Germline CDR1 and CDR2: SEHNR and FQNEAQ (reference sequence). V gave up 3 bases and J gave up 6 bases; unmatched junction bases: 7. The CDR3, as DNA: TGTGCCAGCAGCTTTGGGACAGGGGGGCCCAGTCAGCCCCAGCATTTT. Translation gives CASSFGTGGPSQPQHF.

This clone appeared a single time. The chain carries TRBV6-5 and TRBJ1-2; D is unresolved. Germline assignment: CDR1 MNHEY and CDR2 SVGAGI. This CDR3 comprises 11 residues. The DNA of the CDR3 is TGTGCTACCCAGGAGGTCTATGGCTACACCTTC. Encoded protein: CATQEVYGYTF.

J is TRBJ2-1 and V is TRBV5-1; D gene ambiguous. CDR1 and CDR2 (germline): SGHRS, YFSETQ. V lost 1 base, J lost 6 bases, and 2 bases lay in between. This CDR3 contains 11 residues. This CDR3 reads CASSLLNEQFF. The CDR3 DNA is TGCGCCAGCAGCTTGCTCAATGAGCAGTTCTTC.

The table lists this clone with many counts. The chain recombines TRBV4-1 with TRBJ1-1, with D perhaps matching TRBD1 (5 bases). CDR1 and CDR2 from the germline V gene are MGHRA and YSYEKL. The CDR3 totals 15 residues. The ends were cut back, 3 bases at V and 3 bases at J, with 14 bases in the middle. In DNA form, the CDR3 reads TGCGCCAGCAGCCAGGTCGCAGGGAGGTACACTGAAGCTTTCTTT. It encodes CASSQVAGRYTEAFF.

This chain joins TRBV6-1 and TRBJ1-5; possible D gene TRBD1, 6 bases. V lost 1 base, J lost 8 bases, and 12 bases lay in between. Germline V gene sequence: CDR1 MNHNS, CDR2 SASEGT. The CDR3 spans 14 residues. CDR3 region: CASSEVGGGKPQHF. In DNA form, the CDR3 reads TGTGCCAGCAGTGAAGTAGGGGGGGGGAAGCCCCAGCATTTT.

This clone was counted a few times. The chain is built from TRBV6-6 and TRBJ2-3; 10 positions agree with TRBD1. The CDR3 spans 16 residues. Per the germline V gene, CDR1 is MNHNY and CDR2 is SVGAGI (reference sequence). The V segment lost 3 bases and the J segment 5 bases; nucleotides outside the gene matches: 8. Here the CDR3 reads CASSYVGTGVQDTQYF. The CDR3 DNA reads as TGTGCCAGCAGTTATGTTGGGACAGGGGTTCAAGATACGCAGTATTTT.

V is TRBV28 and J is TRBJ1-1, with TRBD1 matching 8 bases. CDR3 length equals 15 residues. Losses at the gene ends were 3 bases for V and 1 base for J; bases not matched to a gene: 4. From germline, CDR1 is MDHEN and CDR2 SYDVKM. The CDR3: CASSFRTGKNTEAFF. The CDR3 DNA reads as TGTGCCAGCAGTTTCCGGACAGGGAAGAACACTGAAGCTTTCTTT.

This clone was detected only once. The same CDR3 arises from other DNA sequences in this sample as well. The V gene is TRBV5-1, the J gene TRBJ1-4; no firm D call. The CDR3 is 14 residues long. CDR1 SGHRS and CDR2 YFSETQ come from the germline V gene. V shed 0 bases and J shed 1 base, with 4 bases lying between them. CDR3 sequence (DNA): TGCGCCAGCAGCTTGGGACAAACTAATGAAAAACTGTTTTTT. Translation gives CASSLGQTNEKLFF.

The V call is TRBV28, the J call TRBJ1-1, with D hard to call. The germline V and J ends were trimmed by 4 bases and 5 bases, with 8 bases remaining between them. The CDR3 contains 12 residues. The V gene's germline CDR1 is MDHEN and CDR2 SYDVKM. This CDR3 is CASSSGGTEAFF. The DNA of the CDR3 is TGTGCCAGCAGTTCGGGTGGTACTGAAGCTTTCTTT.

CDR3 amino acids: CASRGVGEAFF. For the CDR3, the DNA is TGTGCCAGCAGAGGGGTAGGTGAAGCTTTCTTT. The V call is TRBV3-1 (or the pseudogene TRBV3-2), the J call TRBJ1-1; D possibly corresponds to TRBD1 (5 bases). Per the germline V gene, CDR1 is LGHDT and CDR2 is YNNKEL (reference sequence). The CDR3 is made up of 11 amino acids. V lost 6 bases, J lost 7 bases, and 9 bases lay in between.

The genes are TRBV6-5 and TRBJ1-4; TRBD1 aligns across 8 bases. Germline V gives CDR1 MNHEY, CDR2 SVGAGI. Germline trimming cut 4 bases from V and 6 bases from J; bases unmatched to any gene: 4. The CDR3 runs to 14 residues. CDR3 residues: CASSSGTGHEKLFF. The CDR3 DNA sequence: TGTGCCAGCAGTTCCGGGACAGGTCATGAAAAACTGTTTTTT.

The chain carries TRBV14 and TRBJ2-1; D gene ambiguous. Per germline, CDR1 SGHDN and CDR2 FVKESK. Trimming took off 4 bases at V and 0 bases at J, with 10 bases between the two ends. This CDR3 spans 15 amino acids. The CDR3 protein is CASSRIESSYNEQFF. The CDR3 DNA follows: TGTGCCAGCAGCCGCATCGAGAGCTCCTACAATGAGCAGTTCTTC.

Comments on this clone: Other DNA variants within this sample encode the same CDR3. The rearrangement uses TRBV9 and TRBJ2-3, with 9 bases matching TRBD1. Germline V gene sequence: CDR1 SGDLS, CDR2 YYNGEE. J lost 3 bases, V lost 0 bases, and 2 bases had no gene match. The CDR3 runs 15 residues. CDR3 nucleotide sequence: TGTGCCAGCAGCGTAGTGGGACAGGGAACAGATACGCAGTATTTT. Amino acids: CASSVVGQGTDTQYF. Full variable domain (remainder filled in from reference TRBV9 and TRBJ2-3): DSGVTQTPKHLITATGQRVTLRCSPRSGDLSVYWYQQSLDQGLQFLIQYYNGEERAKGNILERFSAQQFPDLHSELNLSSLELGDSALYFCASSVVGQGTDTQYFGPGTRLTVL.

The chain carries TRBV7-2 and TRBJ1-5; 7 positions match TRBD1. Losses at the gene ends were 5 bases for V and 4 bases for J; bases not matched to a gene: 8. Germline V CDR1 and CDR2: SGHTA, FQGNSA. The CDR3 has 15 amino acids. CDR3 bases: TGTGCCAGCAGCCCAGGGAGACAGGGTAATCAGCCCCAGCATTTT. Protein: CASSPGRQGNQPQHF.

As concerns this clone: Within the sample, other DNA sequences also encode this same CDR3. The V call is TRBV2, the J call TRBJ2-7; D is uncertain. Germline CDR1 and CDR2: SNHLY and FYNNEI. The V gene lost 5 bases and the J gene lost 6 bases, with 8 bases spanning the gap. The CDR3 runs to 11 residues. The CDR3 sequence: CASSLAGEQYF. The CDR3 DNA reads as TGTGCCAGCAGTTTGGCAGGCGAGCAGTACTTC.

The rearrangement links TRBV30 to TRBJ1-4; TRBD1 agrees at 11 bases. Germline CDR1 reads GTSNPN; CDR2 reads SVGIG (reference sequence). The CDR3 length is 16 residues. V shed 0 bases and J 6 bases; nucleotides not matched to a gene: 6. The CDR3, as DNA: TGTGCCTGGAGTGTCCTTGGGGGACAGGGGGATGAAAAACTGTTTTTT. The encoded protein is CAWSVLGGQGDEKLFF.

The chain uses TRBV9 and TRBJ1-4; D gene uncertain. CDR1 SGDLS and CDR2 YYNGEE come from the germline V gene. The V end was cut by 2 bases, the J end by 5 bases, with 10 bases between. This CDR3 comprises 14 residues. CDR3 nucleotide sequence: TGTGCCAGCAGCGTTTCCCCACTGAATGAAAAACTGTTTTTT. Its protein is CASSVSPLNEKLFF.

This chain links TRBV19 with TRBJ1-5; D is possibly TRBD1 (5 bases). The ends were cut back, 5 bases at V and 3 bases at J, with 14 bases in the middle. Germline loops: CDR1 LNHDA, CDR2 SQIVND (reference sequence). There are 15 residues in the CDR3. CDR3 residues: CASSLLDRNNQPQHF. CDR3 bases: TGTGCCAGTAGTTTGCTCGACAGAAACAATCAGCCCCAGCATTTT.

The gene calls are TRBV6-5 and TRBJ1-6; 7 nucleotides agree with TRBD1. In germline, CDR1 is MNHEY, CDR2 SVGAGI. CDR3 size: 15 residues. Germline trimming cut 7 bases from V and 7 bases from J; bases unmatched to any gene: 10. This CDR3 reads CASKQPDRQNSPLHF. CDR3 nucleotide sequence: TGTGCCAGCAAGCAACCGGACAGGCAGAATTCACCCCTCCACTTT.

This rearrangement joins TRBV2 to TRBJ1-5; 8 nucleotides agree with TRBD1. Germline CDR1 and CDR2: SNHLY and FYNNEI. CDR3 size: 16 residues. With V trimmed by 6 bases and J by 3 bases, 10 bases remained unmatched. The CDR3 loop is CASRDADRGNNQPQHF. CDR3 DNA: TGTGCCAGCAGGGACGCCGACAGGGGAAACAATCAGCCCCAGCATTTT.

The genes are TRBV3-1 (or the pseudogene TRBV3-2) and TRBJ1-5; 11 nucleotides match TRBD1. The CDR3 is made up of 18 amino acids. Germline trimming cut 6 bases from V and 1 base from J; bases unmatched to any gene: 11. Looked up from germline, CDR1 is LGHDT and CDR2 is YNNKEL (reference sequence). In DNA form, the CDR3 reads TGTGCCAGCAGGCATCGGACAGGGGGCAGAGGAAGCAATCAGCCCCAGCATTTT. Translation: CASRHRTGGRGSNQPQHF.

CDR3 nucleotide sequence: TGTGCCAGCAGCCTCAGGACTAGCGGGGGGGCATACTCCTACAATGAGCAGTTCTTC. Translated: CASSLRTSGGAYSYNEQFF. The chain is built from TRBV7-2 and TRBJ2-1, with 15 bases matching TRBD2. Germline trimming cut 5 bases from V and 0 bases from J; bases unmatched to any gene: 8. Germline assignment: CDR1 SGHTA and CDR2 FQGNSA. This CDR3 is built from 19 residues.